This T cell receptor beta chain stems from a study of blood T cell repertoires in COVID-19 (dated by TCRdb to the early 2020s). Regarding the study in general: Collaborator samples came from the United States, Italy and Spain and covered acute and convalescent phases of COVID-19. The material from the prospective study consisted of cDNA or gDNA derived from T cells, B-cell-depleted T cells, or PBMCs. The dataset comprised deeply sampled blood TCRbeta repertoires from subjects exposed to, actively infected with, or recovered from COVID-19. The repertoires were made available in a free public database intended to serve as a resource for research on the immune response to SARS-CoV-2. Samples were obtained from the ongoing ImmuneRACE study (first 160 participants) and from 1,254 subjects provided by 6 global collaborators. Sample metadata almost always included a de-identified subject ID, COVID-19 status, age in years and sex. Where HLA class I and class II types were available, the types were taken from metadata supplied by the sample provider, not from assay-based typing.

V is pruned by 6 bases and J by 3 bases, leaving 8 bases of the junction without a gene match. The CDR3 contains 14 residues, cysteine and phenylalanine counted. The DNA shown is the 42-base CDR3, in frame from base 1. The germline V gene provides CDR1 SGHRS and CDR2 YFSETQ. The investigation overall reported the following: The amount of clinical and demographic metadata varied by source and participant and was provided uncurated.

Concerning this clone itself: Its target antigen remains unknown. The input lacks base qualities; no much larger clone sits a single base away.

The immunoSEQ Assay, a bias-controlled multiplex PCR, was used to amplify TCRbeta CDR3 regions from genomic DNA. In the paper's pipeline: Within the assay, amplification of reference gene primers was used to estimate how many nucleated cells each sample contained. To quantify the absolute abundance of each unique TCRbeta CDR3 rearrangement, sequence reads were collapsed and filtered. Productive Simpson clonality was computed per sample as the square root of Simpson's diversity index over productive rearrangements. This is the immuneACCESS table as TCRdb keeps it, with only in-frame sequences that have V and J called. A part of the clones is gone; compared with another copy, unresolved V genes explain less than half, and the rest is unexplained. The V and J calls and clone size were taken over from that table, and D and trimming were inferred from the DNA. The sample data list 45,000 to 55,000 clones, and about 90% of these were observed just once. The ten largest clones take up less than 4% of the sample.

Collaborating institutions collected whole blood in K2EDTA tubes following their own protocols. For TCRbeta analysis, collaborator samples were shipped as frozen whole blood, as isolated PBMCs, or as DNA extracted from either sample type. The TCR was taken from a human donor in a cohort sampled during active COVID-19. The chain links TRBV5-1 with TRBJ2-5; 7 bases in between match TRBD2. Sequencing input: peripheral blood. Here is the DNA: TGCGCCAGCAAGTACGGTGCGGGGGAAGAGACCCAGTACTTC. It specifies CASKYGAGEETQYF.